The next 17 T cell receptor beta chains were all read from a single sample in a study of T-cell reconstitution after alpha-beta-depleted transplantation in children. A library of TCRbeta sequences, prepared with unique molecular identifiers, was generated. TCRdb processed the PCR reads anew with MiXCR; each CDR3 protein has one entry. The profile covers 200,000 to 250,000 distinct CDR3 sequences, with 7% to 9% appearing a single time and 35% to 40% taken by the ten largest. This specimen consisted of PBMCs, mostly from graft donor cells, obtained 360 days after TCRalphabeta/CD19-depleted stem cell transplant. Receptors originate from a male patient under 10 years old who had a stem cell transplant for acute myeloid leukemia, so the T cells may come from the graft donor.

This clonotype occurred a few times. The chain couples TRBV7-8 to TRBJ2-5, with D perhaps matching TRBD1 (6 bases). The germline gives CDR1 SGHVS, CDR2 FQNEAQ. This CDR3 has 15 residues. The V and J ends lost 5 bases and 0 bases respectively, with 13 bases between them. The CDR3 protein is CASSTGQSYQETQYF. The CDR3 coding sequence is TGTGCCAGCAGCACAGGACAGTCGTACCAAGAGACCCAGTACTTC.

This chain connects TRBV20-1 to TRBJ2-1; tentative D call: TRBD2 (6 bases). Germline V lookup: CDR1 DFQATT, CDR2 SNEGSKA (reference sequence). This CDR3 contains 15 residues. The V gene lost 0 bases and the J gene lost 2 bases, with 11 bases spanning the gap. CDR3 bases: TGCAGTGCTAGAGATAGCGGACTTACCTACAATGAGCAGTTCTTC. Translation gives CSARDSGLTYNEQFF.

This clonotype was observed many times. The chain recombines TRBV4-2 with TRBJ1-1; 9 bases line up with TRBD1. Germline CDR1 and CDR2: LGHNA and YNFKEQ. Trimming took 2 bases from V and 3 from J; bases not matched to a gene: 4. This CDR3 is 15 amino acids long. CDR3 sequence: CASSQPDRGDTEAFF. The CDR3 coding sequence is TGTGCCAGCAGCCAACCAGACAGGGGGGACACTGAAGCTTTCTTT.

The CDR3 sequence is CASSLYGISLNTEAFF. CDR3 bases: TGTGCCAGCAGTTTGTATGGTATTAGTCTGAACACTGAAGCTTTCTTT. The rearrangement links TRBV12-3 or TRBV12-4 to TRBJ1-1; D gene unclear. This CDR3 is built from 16 residues. Trimming removed 3 bases at V and 0 bases at J, with 14 bases between.

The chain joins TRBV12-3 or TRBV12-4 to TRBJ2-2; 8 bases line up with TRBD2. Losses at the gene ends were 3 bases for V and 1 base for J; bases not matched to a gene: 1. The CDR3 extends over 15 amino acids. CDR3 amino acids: CASSLLAGNTGELFF. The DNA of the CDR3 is TGTGCCAGCAGTTTGCTAGCGGGGAACACCGGGGAGCTGTTTTTT.

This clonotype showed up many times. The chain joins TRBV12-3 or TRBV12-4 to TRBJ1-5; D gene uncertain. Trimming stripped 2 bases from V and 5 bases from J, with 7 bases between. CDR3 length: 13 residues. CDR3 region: CASSLFFYQPQHF. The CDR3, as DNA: TGTGCCAGCAGTTTATTTTTCTATCAGCCCCAGCATTTT.

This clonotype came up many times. DNA of the CDR3: TGTGCCAGCAGCTTGGGTAGATCCTACGAGCAGTACGTC. Protein product: CASSLGRSYEQYV. V and J are TRBV5-5 and TRBJ2-7; no firm D call. Looked up from germline, CDR1 is SGHKS and CDR2 is YYEKEE (reference sequence). The CDR3 covers 13 residues. V was trimmed by 0 bases and J by 1 base, leaving 5 bases between them.

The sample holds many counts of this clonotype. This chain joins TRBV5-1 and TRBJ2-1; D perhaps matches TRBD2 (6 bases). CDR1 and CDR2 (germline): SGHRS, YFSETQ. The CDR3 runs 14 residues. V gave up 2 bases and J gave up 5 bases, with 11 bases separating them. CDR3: CASSLGSGHNEQFF. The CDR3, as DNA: TGCGCCAGCAGCTTAGGTAGCGGCCACAATGAGCAGTTCTTC.

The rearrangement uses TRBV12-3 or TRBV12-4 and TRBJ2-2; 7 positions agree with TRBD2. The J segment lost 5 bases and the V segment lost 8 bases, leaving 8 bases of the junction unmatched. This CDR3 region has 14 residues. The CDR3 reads CASRVSSGTGELFF. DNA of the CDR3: TGTGCCAGCCGCGTTAGTAGCGGGACCGGGGAGCTGTTTTTT.

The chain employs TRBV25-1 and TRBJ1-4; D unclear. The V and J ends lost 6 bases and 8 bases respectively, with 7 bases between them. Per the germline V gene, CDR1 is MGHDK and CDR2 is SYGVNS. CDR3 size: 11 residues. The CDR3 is CASSAMEKLFF. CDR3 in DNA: TGTGCCAGCAGCGCTATGGAAAAACTGTTTTTT.

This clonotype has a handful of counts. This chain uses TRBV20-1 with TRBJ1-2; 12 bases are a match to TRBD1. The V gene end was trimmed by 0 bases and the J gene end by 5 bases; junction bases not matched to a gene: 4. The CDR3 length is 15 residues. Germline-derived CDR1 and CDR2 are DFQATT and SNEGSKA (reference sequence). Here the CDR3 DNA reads TGCAGTGCTAGAGAAGGGACAGGGGGCTTATATGGCTACACCTTC. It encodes CSAREGTGGLYGYTF.

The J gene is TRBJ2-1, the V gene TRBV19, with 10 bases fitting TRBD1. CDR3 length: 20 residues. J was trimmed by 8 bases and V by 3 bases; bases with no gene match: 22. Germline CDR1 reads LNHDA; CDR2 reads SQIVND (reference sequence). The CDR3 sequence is CASSIVTGQGGLESGYEQFF. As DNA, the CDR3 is TGTGCCAGTAGTATCGTTACCGGACAGGGGGGGCTGGAGTCTGGGTATGAGCAGTTCTTC.

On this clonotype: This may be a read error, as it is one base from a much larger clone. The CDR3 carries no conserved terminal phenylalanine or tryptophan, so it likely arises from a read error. The CDR3 coding sequence is TGTGCCAGCAGAGCTAGTTTGAGGGGCGGGGCTGAAGCTTTCTCT. Its protein is CASRASLRGGAEAFS. The rearrangement links TRBV12-3 or TRBV12-4 to TRBJ1-1; maybe TRBD1 (5 bases). Trimming stripped 6 bases from V and 6 bases from J, with 20 bases between. The CDR3 has 15 amino acids.

The CDR3 DNA sequence: TGTGCCAGCTCACCGGGACCGCCGTGGGACTATGGCTACACCTTC. Amino acids: CASSPGPPWDYGYTF. V usage is TRBV18 and J usage is TRBJ1-2; D perhaps matches TRBD1 (5 bases). Germline values: CDR1 KGHSH, CDR2 LQKENI. The CDR3 extends over 15 amino acids. The germline V and J ends were trimmed by 3 bases and 3 bases, with 14 bases remaining between them.

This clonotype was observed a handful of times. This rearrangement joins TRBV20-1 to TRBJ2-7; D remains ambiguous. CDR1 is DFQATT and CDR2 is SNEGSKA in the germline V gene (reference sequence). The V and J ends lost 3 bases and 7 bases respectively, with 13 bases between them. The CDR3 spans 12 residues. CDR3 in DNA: TGCAGTGCTAGTCCCCAGCCTGGGGAGCAGTACTTC. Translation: CSASPQPGEQYF.

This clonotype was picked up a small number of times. The CDR3 DNA reads TGTGCCAGCAGCGTAGACGGGAGTGGCAGCTCCTACGAGCAGTACTTC. This gives the protein CASSVDGSGSSYEQYF. The chain carries TRBV9 and TRBJ2-7, with a tentative D call TRBD2 (6 bases). This CDR3 contains 16 residues. Germline V gene sequence: CDR1 SGDLS, CDR2 YYNGEE. Trimming removed 0 bases from V and 0 bases from J, with 13 bases in between.

The CDR3: CASSIGPHGANVLTF. Written as DNA, the CDR3 is TGTGCCAGCAGCATCGGACCCCATGGGGCCAACGTCCTGACTTTC. This chain links TRBV7-9 with TRBJ2-6; D remains unclear. Trimming cost V 5 bases and J 3 bases, with 11 bases left between them. The V gene's germline CDR1 is SEHNR and CDR2 FQNEAQ (reference sequence). The length of the CDR3 is 15 residues.